The clone carrying this T cell receptor beta chain showed up just once. Its antigen remains unknown. This entry is derived from a study of shared clonotypes between healthy human individuals. At a deep level, the assay was run. In the study's own analysis: As immunoSEQ supplied junction-only sequences (without quality scores), filtering differed. Assay: immunoSEQ multiplex PCR; the TCRdb copy retains only in-frame clones and omits some. That table furnishes V, J and clone size, whereas the DNA furnished D and trimming. The table lists about 450,000 clones, 79% of them singletons. Study-wide findings and caveats: The authors sampled blood alone, and tissue repertoires likely differ.

Germline CDR1 reads MGHRA; CDR2 reads YSYEKL. The germline V and J ends were trimmed by 4 bases and 4 bases, with 17 bases remaining between them. The CDR3 totals 16 residues. The V and J genes are TRBV4-1 and TRBJ2-1; D remains ambiguous. The clonotype originates from a woman aged 40-49 years in good health. Some clones in this sample may be carry-over from other donors' samples. What was sequenced was PBMCs. For the CDR3, the DNA is TGCGCCAGCAGCCGAGGAGAGTTGCCACCTTACAATGAGCAGTTCTTC. Its translation: CASSRGELPPYNEQFF.